Listed below are T cell receptor beta chains from one sample, sequenced in a study of T cells expressing NK-cell markers. After re-calling the 5' RACE reads, TCRdb lists one entry per CDR3 protein, DNA absent. The clone table shows 200,000 to 300,000 distinct CDR3 sequences, with the ten largest holding more than 3.5%. Material for sequencing was blood T cells: a sorted CD56 or NKG2C T cell subset, CD4+ or CD8+ T cells, or bulk PBMC T cells (not recorded which). These receptors all stem from a woman aged 18 to 69 in good health. Each CDR3 is given with its conserved first and last residue.

v_call	j_call	cdr3_aa
TRBV24-1	TRBJ2-1	CATRSGPYNEQFF
TRBV20-1	TRBJ1-4	CSARGTGKEKLFF
TRBV5-1	TRBJ2-5	CASSRDSTYQETQYF
TRBV12-3/TRBV12-4	TRBJ2-1	CASSSRVAVAEQFF
TRBV18	TRBJ2-7	CASSPPPTPGRIYEQYF
TRBV15	TRBJ1-5	CATSTQPGVSNQPQHF
TRBV18	TRBJ2-1	CASSPPSRDRQFF
TRBV11-2	TRBJ2-5	CASSLAWGQETQYF
TRBV7-2	TRBJ2-5	CASSSSRTQETQYF
TRBV29-1	TRBJ2-3	CSVARADTQYF
TRBV12-3/TRBV12-4	TRBJ2-7	CASSFGQGGEQYF
TRBV5-4	TRBJ1-2	CASSRATGRNYGYTF
TRBV3-1	TRBJ2-5	CASSLWSSGSEETQYF
TRBV4-3	TRBJ2-3	CASSPGLPRTDTQYF
TRBV4-2	TRBJ2-2	CASSQDHRDREAGELFF
TRBV29-1	TRBJ1-2	CSVEKDRGTGYTF
TRBV15	TRBJ1-5	CATSRDRGTRNQPQHF